This T cell receptor beta chain is drawn from a study of tumor-infiltrating lymphocytes in primary liver carcinoma. CDR1 is SQVTM, CDR2 ANQGSEA, per germline. The CDR3 sequence is 15 residues long. Trimming pared 2 bases from V and 9 bases from J, leaving 22 bases between. From about 0.5 ug of total RNA, TCR beta-specific cDNA was reverse-transcribed using a constant-region primer. Researchers made the TCR beta libraries by running three nested multiplex PCR rounds with slightly modified ARM-PCR. Researchers ran the first two PCR rounds for approximately 9 cycles each with TRBV1-TRBV30 forward primers and a C-beta reverse primer. Each CDR3 protein is one row after TCRdb ran MiXCR on the multiplex PCR reads. Counted here are 330,000 or so distinct CDR3 sequences, less than 75% occurring once; the ten biggest clones make up approximately 5.9%. Unsorted whole blood yielded blood RNA, and germline DNA was extracted as well.

On this clonotype: This sequence may be a read error, since a much larger clone differs from it by one base.

The rearrangement joins TRBV29-1 to TRBJ1-2, with D possibly TRBD1 on 6 matching bases. The specimen was peripheral blood. The sequence was collected from a man in his forties with primary liver carcinoma and hepatitis B virus infection. As DNA, the CDR3 is TGCAGCGTTGAATGGGGGGCCGGGGGAAATGATAGCTACACCTTC. It codes for CSVEWGAGGNDSYTF. The full variable domain, completed using reference TRBV29-1 and TRBJ1-2, is SAVISQKPSRDICQRGTSLTIQCQVDSQVTMMFWYRQQPGQSLTLIATANQGSEATYESGFVIDKFPISRPNLTFSTLTVSNMSPEDSSIYLCSVEWGAGGNDSYTFGSGTRLTVV.